This TCR beta chain was recorded in a study of blood T cell repertoires in COVID-19. The wider study: COVID-19 samples, acute and convalescent, were from the United States, Italy and Spain.

Profiled with immunoSEQ multiplex PCR; TCRdb holds only in-frame clones, not every one. The sample has some 250,000 clones, 81% seen once; the top ten hold approximately 7.5%. V shed 3 bases, J shed 7 bases, and the junction held 13 bases outside the gene matches. Per germline, CDR1 LNHDA and CDR2 SQIVND (reference sequence). The CDR3 spans 16 residues. The sequencing sample was made of peripheral blood. The receptor comes from a woman of 80 years or more with COVID-19, enrolled during active disease. This chain links TRBV19 with TRBJ2-7; 9 bases map to TRBD1. This chain's CDR3 is CASSIDGTGRASEQYF. The CDR3 coding sequence is TGTGCCAGTAGTATTGACGGGACAGGGCGGGCGAGTGAGCAGTACTTC.